This is a list of T cell receptor beta chains from one sample in a study of identical twins. TCRdb used MiXCR to reprocess the 5' RACE reads, holding one entry per CDR3 protein. Among some 500,000 distinct CDR3 sequences listed, around 20% were seen once. A further study also used this sample, focusing on T cells expressing NK-cell markers.

Sequencing input: CD4+ T cells sorted from blood. The source is a woman aged 18-29 years in good health. Each CDR3 is given with its conserved first and last residue. D genes are given only for firm matches. A row's size may be missing; if present it is once, few, many or a size class.

j_gene: TRBJ2-7
d_gene: -
v_gene: TRBV10-1
abundance: many
CDR3nt: TGCGCCAGCAGTGATGTGGACAGCTCCTACGAGCAGTACTTC
CDR3aa: CASSDVDSSYEQYF

j_gene: TRBJ1-2
d_gene: -
v_gene: TRBV5-6
abundance: few
CDR3nt: TGTGCCAGCAGCTTCCCTGGACCATACTATGGCTACACCTTC
CDR3aa: CASSFPGPYYGYTF

j_gene: TRBJ1-1
d_gene: TRBD1
v_gene: TRBV29-1
abundance: few
CDR3nt: TGCAGCATACGGACAGGGACTGGGCTGAACACTGAAGCTTTCTTT
CDR3aa: CSIRTGTGLNTEAFF

j_gene: TRBJ2-3
d_gene: -
v_gene: TRBV5-1
abundance: -
CDR3nt: TGCGCCAGCAGCTTCCCCAGACCTAGCACAGATACGCAGTATTTT
CDR3aa: CASSFPRPSTDTQYF

j_gene: TRBJ1-2
d_gene: TRBD1
v_gene: TRBV12-3/TRBV12-4
abundance: few
CDR3nt: TGTGCCAGCAGAATGGGGACAGACCGAACTTATGGCTACACCTTC
CDR3aa: CASRMGTDRTYGYTF

j_gene: TRBJ2-3
d_gene: TRBD1
v_gene: TRBV20-1
abundance: many
CDR3nt: TGCAGTGCTACAACGACCGGGACAGGGCTTCCAGATACGCAGTATTTT
CDR3aa: CSATTTGTGLPDTQYF

j_gene: TRBJ2-5
d_gene: -
v_gene: TRBV12-3/TRBV12-4
abundance: many
CDR3nt: TGTGCCAGCAGTACTAGTAGGAAAGAGACCCAGTACTTC
CDR3aa: CASSTSRKETQYF

j_gene: TRBJ2-1
d_gene: TRBD2
v_gene: TRBV2
abundance: -
CDR3nt: TGTGCCAGCAGAGGTCCTACCCCGGGGGGGTCCTACAATGAGCAGTTCTTC
CDR3aa: CASRGPTPGGSYNEQFF

j_gene: TRBJ2-5
d_gene: -
v_gene: TRBV5-6
abundance: -
CDR3nt: TGTGCCAGCACCTATGGTGAGGGGACCCAGTACTTC
CDR3aa: CASTYGEGTQYF

j_gene: TRBJ2-3
d_gene: -
v_gene: TRBV9
abundance: -
CDR3nt: TGTGCCAGCACCGCCCACGGCCGGGCTAGCACAGATACGCAGTATTTT
CDR3aa: CASTAHGRASTDTQYF

j_gene: TRBJ2-2
d_gene: -
v_gene: TRBV6-2/TRBV6-3
abundance: few
CDR3nt: TGTGCCAGCAGCCTCTACACAGGGACCGGGGAGCTGTTTTTT
CDR3aa: CASSLYTGTGELFF

j_gene: TRBJ2-7
d_gene: -
v_gene: TRBV7-2
abundance: -
CDR3nt: TGTGCCAGCAGCTTATGTCCGGGGGTCCTCTACGAGCAGTACTTC
CDR3aa: CASSLCPGVLYEQYF

j_gene: TRBJ1-2
d_gene: -
v_gene: TRBV6-5
abundance: few
CDR3nt: TGTGCCAGCAGTTACTCTACCAAGGGCGAATCTAACTATGGCTACACCTTC
CDR3aa: CASSYSTKGESNYGYTF

j_gene: TRBJ2-1
d_gene: -
v_gene: TRBV5-6
abundance: -
CDR3nt: TGTGCCAGCAGCTTGGTAGGTCTGTACAATGAGCAGTTCTTC
CDR3aa: CASSLVGLYNEQFF

j_gene: TRBJ2-5
d_gene: TRBD1
v_gene: TRBV7-9
abundance: -
CDR3nt: TGTGCCAGCAGCAAGGGACAGCACCAAGAGACCCAGTACTTC
CDR3aa: CASSKGQHQETQYF

j_gene: TRBJ1-3
d_gene: -
v_gene: TRBV7-9
abundance: few
CDR3nt: TGTGCCAGCAGCTTAATGGGGTCTGGAAACACCATATATTTT
CDR3aa: CASSLMGSGNTIYF